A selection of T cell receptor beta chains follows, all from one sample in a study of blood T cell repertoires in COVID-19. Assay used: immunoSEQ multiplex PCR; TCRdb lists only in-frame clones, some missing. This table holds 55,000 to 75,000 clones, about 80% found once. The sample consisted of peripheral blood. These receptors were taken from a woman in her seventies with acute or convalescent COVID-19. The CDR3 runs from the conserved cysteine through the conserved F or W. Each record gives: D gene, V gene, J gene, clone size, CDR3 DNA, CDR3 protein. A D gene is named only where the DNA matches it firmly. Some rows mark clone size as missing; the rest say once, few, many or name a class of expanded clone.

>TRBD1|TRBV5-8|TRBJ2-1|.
TGTGCCAGCAGCCCGGGACAGGGGAGGCACAATGAGCAGTTCTTC
CASSPGQGRHNEQFF
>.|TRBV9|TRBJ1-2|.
TGTGCCAGCAGCGTAGGGGAGGGACTAGGCTACACCTTC
CASSVGEGLGYTF
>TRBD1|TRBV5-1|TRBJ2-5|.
TGCGCCAGCAGCTTGAACGGACAGGGGGATACCCAGTACTTC
CASSLNGQGDTQYF
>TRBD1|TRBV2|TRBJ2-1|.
TGTGCCAGCAGCGAGGACAGGGGAGCTTACAATGAGCAGTTCTTC
CASSEDRGAYNEQFF
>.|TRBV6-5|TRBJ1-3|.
TGTGCCAGCGGAGGCTCTGGAAACACCATATATTTT
CASGGSGNTIYF
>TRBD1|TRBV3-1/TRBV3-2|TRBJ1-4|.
TGTGCCAGCAGCCAAGGGACAGGGCAAGAAAAACTGTTTTTT
CASSQGTGQEKLFF
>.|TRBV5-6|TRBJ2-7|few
TGTGCCAGCAGCTCCGGCCTGGACAGCTCCTACGAGCAGTACTTC
CASSSGLDSSYEQYF
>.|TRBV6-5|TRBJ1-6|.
TGTGCCAGCAAGGGCAGGGAGGCCTATAATTCACCCCTCCACTTT
CASKGREAYNSPLHF
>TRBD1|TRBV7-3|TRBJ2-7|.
TGTGCCAGCAGCTTAGGGGACAGGGGGTACGAGCAGTACTTC
CASSLGDRGYEQYF
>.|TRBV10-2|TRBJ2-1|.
TGCGCCAGCAGTGAGTCGGGACGGGAGAGGGGGTTCTTC
CASSESGRERGFF
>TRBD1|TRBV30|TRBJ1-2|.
TGTGCCTGGAGTGTCGGGACAGCCACTAACTATGGCTACACCTTC
CAWSVGTATNYGYTF
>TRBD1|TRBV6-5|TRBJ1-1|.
TGTGCCAGCAACCTCGGACAGGGGGCGGCTTTCTTT
CASNLGQGAAFF
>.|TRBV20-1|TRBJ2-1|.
TGCAGTGCCAAGCGGGACAATGAGCAGTTCTTC
CSAKRDNEQFF
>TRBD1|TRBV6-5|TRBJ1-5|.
TGTGCCAGCAGTTACTCGACAGGGTATCAGCCCCAGCATTTT
CASSYSTGYQPQHF
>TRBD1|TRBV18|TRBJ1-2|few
TGTGCCAGCTCACCGCAGGGGGCGATCGGCTACACCTTC
CASSPQGAIGYTF
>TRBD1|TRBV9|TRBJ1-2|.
TGTGCCAGCAGCGTAGGGACAGGGGCTAACTATGGCTACACCTTC
CASSVGTGANYGYTF
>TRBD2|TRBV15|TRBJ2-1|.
TGTGCCACCGAAAAAAGCGGGCCCGGGGAGGGTGAGCAGTTCTTC
CATEKSGPGEGEQFF
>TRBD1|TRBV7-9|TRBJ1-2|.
TGTGCCAGCAGCTTACAGGGGGCTAACTATGGCTACACCTTC
CASSLQGANYGYTF
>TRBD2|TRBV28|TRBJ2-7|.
TGTGCCAGCAGTCCTGGGACTAGCGGGAGGTTCTACGAGCAGTACTTC
CASSPGTSGRFYEQYF
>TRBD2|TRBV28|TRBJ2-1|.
TGTGCCAGCAGTTTTGGACTAGCAAATGAGCAGTTCTTC
CASSFGLANEQFF
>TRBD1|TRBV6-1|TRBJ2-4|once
TGTGCCAGCAGTGAAGCGCTCGCCGGGACAGGCAGTCGAAACATTCAGTACTTC
CASSEALAGTGSRNIQYF
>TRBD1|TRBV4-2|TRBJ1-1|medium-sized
TGTGCCAGCGCTGGGCAGGGGGACACTGAAGCTTTCTTT
CASAGQGDTEAFF
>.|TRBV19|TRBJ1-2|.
TGTGCCAGTAGTATAGATCGAAACAGCCATGGCTACACCTTC
CASSIDRNSHGYTF
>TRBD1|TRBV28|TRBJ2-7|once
TGTGCCAGCAGTTTGACAGGGCTTTATTCCGAGCAGTACTTC
CASSLTGLYSEQYF
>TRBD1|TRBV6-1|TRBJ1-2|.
TGTGCCAGCAGTGAACCGGGACAGAGGGGGTATGGCTACACCTTC
CASSEPGQRGYGYTF
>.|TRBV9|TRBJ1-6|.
TGTGCCAGCAGCGTAGTAGGAGCCGATTCACCCCTCCACTTT
CASSVVGADSPLHF
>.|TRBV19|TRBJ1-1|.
TGTGCCAGTAGTCTGAGCCCGGGACAAATTGAAGCTTTCTTT
CASSLSPGQIEAFF
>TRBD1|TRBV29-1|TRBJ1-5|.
TGCAGCGTACAGGGGGCGCGGGATCAGCCCCAGCATTTT
CSVQGARDQPQHF
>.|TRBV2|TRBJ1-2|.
TGTGCCAGCACCCGACAAGAAGCTAACTATGGCTACACCTTC
CASTRQEANYGYTF
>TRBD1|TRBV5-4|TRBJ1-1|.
TGTGCCAGCAGCCCGCCCCTCCAGGGGGCATTCACTGAAGCTTTCTTT
CASSPPLQGAFTEAFF
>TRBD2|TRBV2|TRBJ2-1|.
TGTGCCAGCAGTGTTAGGGCTAGCGGGTACAATGAGCAGTTCTTC
CASSVRASGYNEQFF
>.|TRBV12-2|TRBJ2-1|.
TGTGCAAGTCGCTTTACAGCGGGAGGGTTCCATGAGCAGTTCTTC
CASRFTAGGFHEQFF
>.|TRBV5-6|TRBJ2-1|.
TGTGCCAGCCGGCCCCTTTCCTCAGGTAACGAGCAGTTCTTC
CASRPLSSGNEQFF
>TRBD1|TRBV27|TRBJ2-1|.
TGTGCCAGCAGATGGGTACAGGGGAATGAGCAGTTCTTC
CASRWVQGNEQFF
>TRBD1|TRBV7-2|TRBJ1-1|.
TGTGCCAGCAGCCCACAGGGGTTAATGAACACTGAAGCTTTCTTT
CASSPQGLMNTEAFF
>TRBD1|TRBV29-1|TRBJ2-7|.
TGCAGCGTCAGGGGGTCCCCCTACGAGCAGTACTTC
CSVRGSPYEQYF
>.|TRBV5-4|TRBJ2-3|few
TGTGCCAGCAGCTTCGGCACAGATACGCAGTATTTT
CASSFGTDTQYF
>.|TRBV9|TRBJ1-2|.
TGTGCCAGCAGCATAGACAGGTCCTGGTGGGGCTACACCTTC
CASSIDRSWWGYTF
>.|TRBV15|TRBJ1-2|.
TGTGCCACCAGCAGAGCCGGTACTGGCTACACCTTC
CATSRAGTGYTF
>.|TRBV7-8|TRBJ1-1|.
TGTGCCAGCAGCCTGAGCGGAAACACTGAAGCTTTCTTT
CASSLSGNTEAFF
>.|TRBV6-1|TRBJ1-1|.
TGTGCCAGCAGTGAAGGTTGGGGCCGTTCAAGGACCACTGAAGCTTTCTTT
CASSEGWGRSRTTEAFF
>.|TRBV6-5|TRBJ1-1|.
TGTGCCAGCAGTTACTCGAGTATCGGCAGAAGGGGTGAAGCTTTCTTT
CASSYSSIGRRGEAFF
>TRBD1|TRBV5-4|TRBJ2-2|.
TGTGCCAGCAGCCCCAGGGGGTTTCCGAACACCGGGGAGCTGTTTTTT
CASSPRGFPNTGELFF
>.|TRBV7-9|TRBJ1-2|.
TGTGCCAGCAGCTTAACTTCCAACTATGGCTACACCTTC
CASSLTSNYGYTF
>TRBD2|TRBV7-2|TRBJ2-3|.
TGTGCCAGCGGGAGGGCTAGTGGATCCACAGATACGCAGTATTTT
CASGRASGSTDTQYF
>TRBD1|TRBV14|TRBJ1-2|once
TGTGCCAGCAGCCGGGACAGAAACTATGGCTACACCTTC
CASSRDRNYGYTF
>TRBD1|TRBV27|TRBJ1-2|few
TGTGCCAGCCGCAGTTGGGAAGGGACAGGGAACTATGGCTACACCTTC
CASRSWEGTGNYGYTF
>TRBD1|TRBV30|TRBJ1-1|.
TGTGCCTGGGCTCAGGGGGCGGGAACTGAAGCTTTCTTT
CAWAQGAGTEAFF
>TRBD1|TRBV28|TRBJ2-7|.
TGTGCCAGCAGTCCGACAGGGGTCGTGGTGGGGGAGCAGTACTTC
CASSPTGVVVGEQYF
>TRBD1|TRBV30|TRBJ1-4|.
TGTGCCTGGACCCCAGGGGGCAAGGAAAAACTGTTTTTT
CAWTPGGKEKLFF